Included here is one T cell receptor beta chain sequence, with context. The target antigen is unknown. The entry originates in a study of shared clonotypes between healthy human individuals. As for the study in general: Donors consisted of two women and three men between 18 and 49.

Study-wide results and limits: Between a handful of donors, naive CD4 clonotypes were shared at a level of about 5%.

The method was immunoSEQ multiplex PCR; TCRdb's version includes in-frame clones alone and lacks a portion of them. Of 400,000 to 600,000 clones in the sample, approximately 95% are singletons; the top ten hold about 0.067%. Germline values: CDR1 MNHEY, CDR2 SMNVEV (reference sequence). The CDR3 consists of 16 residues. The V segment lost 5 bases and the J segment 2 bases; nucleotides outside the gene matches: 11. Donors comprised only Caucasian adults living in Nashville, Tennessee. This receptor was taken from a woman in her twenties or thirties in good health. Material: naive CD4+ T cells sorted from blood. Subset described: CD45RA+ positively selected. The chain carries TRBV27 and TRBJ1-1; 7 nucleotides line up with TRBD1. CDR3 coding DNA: TGTGCCAGCAGTACAGGGGCCCGACTACCAAACACTGAAGCTTTCTTT. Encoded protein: CASSTGARLPNTEAFF.